This entry features one TCR beta chain sequence. This sample was included in a study of blood T cell repertoires in COVID-19. Study summary: PBMCs, B-cell-depleted T cells, or T cells provided the cDNA or gDNA that made up the material.

Repertoires were generated with immunoSEQ multiplex PCR, while TCRdb's copy carries only in-frame clones and drops some. The profile shows fewer than 200,000 clones, 70% to 90% of them singletons. The CDR3 extends over 15 amino acids. Between the trimmed V and J ends, which lost 3 bases and 8 bases, there was a span of 17 bases. Per the germline V gene, CDR1 is SGHRS and CDR2 is YFSETQ. This clonotype originated in a man in his fifties or sixties with active or convalescent COVID-19. Input material: peripheral blood. The rearrangement links TRBV5-1 to TRBJ1-4; the D gene is possibly TRBD1 (5 bases). The CDR3 loop is CASSYGRSRAEKLFF. CDR3 nucleotide sequence: TGCGCCAGCAGCTATGGCCGGTCCAGGGCGGAAAAACTGTTTTTT.